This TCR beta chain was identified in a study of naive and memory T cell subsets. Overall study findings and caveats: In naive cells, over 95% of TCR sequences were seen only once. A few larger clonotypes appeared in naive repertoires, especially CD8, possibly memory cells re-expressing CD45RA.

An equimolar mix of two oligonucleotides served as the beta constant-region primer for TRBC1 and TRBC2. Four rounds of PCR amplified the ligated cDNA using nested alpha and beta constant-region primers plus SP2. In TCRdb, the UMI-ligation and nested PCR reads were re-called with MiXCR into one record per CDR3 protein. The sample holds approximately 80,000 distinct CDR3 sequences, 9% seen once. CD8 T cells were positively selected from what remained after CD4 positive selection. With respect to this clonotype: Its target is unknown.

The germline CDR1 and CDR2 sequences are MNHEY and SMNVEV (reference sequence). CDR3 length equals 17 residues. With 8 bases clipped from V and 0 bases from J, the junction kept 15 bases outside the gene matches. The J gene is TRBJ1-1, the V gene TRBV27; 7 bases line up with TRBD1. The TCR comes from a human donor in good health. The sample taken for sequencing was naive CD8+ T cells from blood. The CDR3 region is CASRVTGLIGMNTEAFF. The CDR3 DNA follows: TGTGCCAGCCGGGTGACAGGGTTAATAGGCATGAACACTGAAGCTTTCTTT.